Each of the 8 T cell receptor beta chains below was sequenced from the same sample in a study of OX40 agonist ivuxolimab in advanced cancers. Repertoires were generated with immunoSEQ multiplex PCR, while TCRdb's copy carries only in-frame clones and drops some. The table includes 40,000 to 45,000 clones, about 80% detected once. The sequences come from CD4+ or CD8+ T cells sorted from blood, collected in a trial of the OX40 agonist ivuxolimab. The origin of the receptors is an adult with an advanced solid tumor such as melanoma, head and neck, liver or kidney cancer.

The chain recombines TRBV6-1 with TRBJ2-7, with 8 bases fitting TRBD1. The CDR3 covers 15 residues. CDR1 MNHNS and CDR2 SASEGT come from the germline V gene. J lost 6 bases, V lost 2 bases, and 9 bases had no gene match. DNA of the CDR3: TGTGCCAGCAGTGAATGGGGGGCAGGGGGCGGCGAGCAGTACTTC. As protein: CASSEWGAGGGEQYF.

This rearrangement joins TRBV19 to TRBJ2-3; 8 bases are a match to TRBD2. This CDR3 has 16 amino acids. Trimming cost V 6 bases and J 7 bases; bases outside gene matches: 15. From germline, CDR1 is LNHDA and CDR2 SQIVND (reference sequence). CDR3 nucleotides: TGTGCCAGTAGCGGAAGACTAGCGAGCGCTAGTTATACGCAGTATTTT. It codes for CASSGRLASASYTQYF.

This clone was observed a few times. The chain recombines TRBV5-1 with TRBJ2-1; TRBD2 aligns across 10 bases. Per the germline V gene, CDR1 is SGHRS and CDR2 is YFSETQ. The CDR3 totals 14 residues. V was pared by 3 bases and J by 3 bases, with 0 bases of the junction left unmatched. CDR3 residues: CASSSSGSYNEQFF. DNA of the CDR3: TGCGCCAGCAGCTCTAGCGGGAGCTACAATGAGCAGTTCTTC.

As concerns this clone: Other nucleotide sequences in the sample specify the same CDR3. CDR3 region: CASSFGTGTYNEQFF. DNA for the CDR3: TGTGCCAGCAGCTTCGGAACAGGGACTTACAATGAGCAGTTCTTC. The chain has TRBV11-3 and TRBJ2-1, with D possibly called TRBD1 or TRBD2 (6 bases each). The germline CDR1 and CDR2 sequences are SGHNT and YENEEA. The CDR3 is 15 amino acids. Trimming cost V 3 bases and J 4 bases, with 13 bases left between them.

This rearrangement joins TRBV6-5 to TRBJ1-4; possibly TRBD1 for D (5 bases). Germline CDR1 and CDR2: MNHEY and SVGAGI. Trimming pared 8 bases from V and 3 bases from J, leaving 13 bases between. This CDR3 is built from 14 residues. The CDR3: CASRPWGANEKLFF. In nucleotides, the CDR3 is TGTGCCAGCCGTCCATGGGGGGCTAATGAAAAACTGTTTTTT.

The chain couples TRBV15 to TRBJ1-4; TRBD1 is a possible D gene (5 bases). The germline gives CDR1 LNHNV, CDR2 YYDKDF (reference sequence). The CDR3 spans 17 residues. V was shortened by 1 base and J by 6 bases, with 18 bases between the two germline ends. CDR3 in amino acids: CATSRGPAGQGDEKLFF. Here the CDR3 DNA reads TGTGCCACCAGCAGAGGGCCCGCCGGGCAGGGTGATGAAAAACTGTTTTTT. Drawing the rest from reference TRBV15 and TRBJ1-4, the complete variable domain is DAMVIQNPRYQVTQFGKPVTLSCSQTLNHNVMYWYQQKSSQAPKLLFHYYDKDFNNEADTPDNFQSRRPNTSFCFLDIRSPGLGDTAMYLCATSRGPAGQGDEKLFFGSGTQLSVL.

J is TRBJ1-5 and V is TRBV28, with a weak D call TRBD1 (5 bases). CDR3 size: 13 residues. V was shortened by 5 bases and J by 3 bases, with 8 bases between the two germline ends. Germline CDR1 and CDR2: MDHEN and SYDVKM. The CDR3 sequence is CASSQGYNQPQHF. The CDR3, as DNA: TGTGCCAGCAGTCAGGGATACAATCAGCCCCAGCATTTT.

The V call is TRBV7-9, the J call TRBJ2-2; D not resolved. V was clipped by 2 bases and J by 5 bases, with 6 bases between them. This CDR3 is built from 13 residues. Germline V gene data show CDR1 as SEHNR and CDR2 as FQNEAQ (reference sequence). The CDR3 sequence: CASSLHLTGELFF. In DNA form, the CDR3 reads TGTGCCAGCAGCTTACATCTTACCGGGGAGCTGTTTTTT.